This record concerns one TCR beta chain sequence. Its antigen is as yet unknown. The study sampled blood at baseline, cycle 4 day 1, and cycle 7 day 1. Produced via immunoSEQ multiplex PCR; TCRdb's table is partial and in-frame only. The sample carries 75,000 to 90,000 clones, under 95% recorded once. This specimen belongs to a study of OX40 agonist ivuxolimab in advanced cancers. Looking at the study overall: Treatment of patients was with ivuxolimab, an agonistic anti-OX40 (CD134) antibody. Study findings and constraints: CD4+ and CD8+ blood T cells expanded clonally by week 6 at 0.1 to 3.0 mg/kg. Antigen specificity remained undetermined for the expanded peripheral T cells.

Germline V CDR1 and CDR2: MNHNY, SVGAGI (reference sequence). CDR3 length equals 15 residues. V was trimmed by 3 bases and J by 4 bases, leaving 15 bases between them. The clonotype was recovered from an adult with an advanced solid tumor such as melanoma, head and neck, liver or kidney cancer. V usage is TRBV6-6 and J usage is TRBJ1-1, with D unresolved. The sequences come from CD4+ or CD8+ T cells sorted from blood, collected in a trial of the OX40 agonist ivuxolimab. DNA of the CDR3: TGTGCCAGCAGTTATTTGTGGCTGGGATCCACTGAAGCTTTCTTT. Translating gives CASSYLWLGSTEAFF.